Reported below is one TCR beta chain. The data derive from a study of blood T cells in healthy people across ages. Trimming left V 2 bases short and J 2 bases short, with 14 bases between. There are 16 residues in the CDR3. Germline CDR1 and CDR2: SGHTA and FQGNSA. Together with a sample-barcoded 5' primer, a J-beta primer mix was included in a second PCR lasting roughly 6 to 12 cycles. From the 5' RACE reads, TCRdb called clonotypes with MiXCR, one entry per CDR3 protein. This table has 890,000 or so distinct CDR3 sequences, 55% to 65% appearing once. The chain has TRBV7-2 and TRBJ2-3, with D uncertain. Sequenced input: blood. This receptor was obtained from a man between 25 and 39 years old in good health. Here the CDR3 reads CASSLYSLVATDTQYF. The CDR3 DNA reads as TGTGCCAGCAGCTTATACAGTCTCGTAGCCACAGATACGCAGTATTTT.